This T cell receptor (beta chain) was identified in a study of cytomegalovirus exposure and HLA in healthy donors. The CDR3 is made up of 16 amino acids. Germline CDR1 SNHLY, CDR2 FYNNEI. Trimming removed 7 bases at V and 2 bases at J, with 18 bases between. General study points: The CMV antigen specificity of a few CMV-associated chains was confirmed through in vitro analysis.

Only in-frame clones appear in the TCRdb table, and some are missing; sequencing was by immunoSEQ multiplex PCR. The sample contains about 170,000 clones, roughly 90% of which appear only once. A single count supports this clone. Its antigen is still unknown. Sequenced input: PBMCs. The V and J genes are TRBV2 and TRBJ2-1; D might be TRBD2 (6 bases). The clonotype was recovered from a woman aged 25 to 39 in good health and CMV-seronegative. The DNA for the CDR3 is TGTGCCAGCATAAGGTTGGAGGGTAGAGCCTACAATGAGCAGTTCTTC. It translates to CASIRLEGRAYNEQFF.